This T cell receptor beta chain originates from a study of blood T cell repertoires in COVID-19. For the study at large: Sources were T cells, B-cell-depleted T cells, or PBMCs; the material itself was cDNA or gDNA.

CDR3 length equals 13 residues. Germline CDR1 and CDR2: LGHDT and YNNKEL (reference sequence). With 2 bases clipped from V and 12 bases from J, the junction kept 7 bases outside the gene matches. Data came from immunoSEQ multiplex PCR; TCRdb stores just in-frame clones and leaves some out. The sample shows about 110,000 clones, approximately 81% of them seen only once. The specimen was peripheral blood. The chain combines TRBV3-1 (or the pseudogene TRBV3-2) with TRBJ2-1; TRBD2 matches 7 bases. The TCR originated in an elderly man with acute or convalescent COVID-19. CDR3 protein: CASSQKGRGWQFF. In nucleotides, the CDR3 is TGTGCCAGCAGCCAAAAGGGGCGGGGGTGGCAGTTCTTC.